Listed below are T cell receptor beta chains from one sample, sequenced in a study of spatial heterogeneity in lung cancer. One entry per CDR3 protein, called by TCRdb with MiXCR from the 5' RACE reads. The sample has about 48,000 distinct CDR3 sequences; 5.3% are singletons. The sample here was PBMCs, taken at surgery. These receptors all stem from a male donor with early-stage non-small cell lung cancer. The CDR3 runs from the conserved cysteine through the conserved F or W. Fields, in order: clone size, V gene, D gene, J gene, CDR3 protein. A D gene is named only where the DNA matches it firmly. Some rows mark clone size as missing; the rest say once, few, many or name a class of expanded clone.

>NA|TRBV9|NA|TRBJ1-1
CASSPRGDTEAFF
>many|TRBV29-1|TRBD2|TRBJ2-7
CSYSGGTLYEQYF
>many|TRBV2|TRBD1|TRBJ2-3
CASRGEGASTDTQYF
>many|TRBV29-1|TRBD2|TRBJ2-3
CSGDGLAGTDTQYF
>many|TRBV3-1|NA|TRBJ2-1
CASSHILGSSYNEQFF
>many|TRBV12-3/TRBV12-4|TRBD1|TRBJ1-5
CASSRTGVGFQHF
>many|TRBV4-3|NA|TRBJ2-3
CASSQDIVTDTQYF
>few|TRBV19|TRBD2|TRBJ2-2
CASSSPSRELAGELFF
>many|TRBV9|TRBD1|TRBJ2-5
CASSPNRGETQYF
>NA|TRBV20-1|TRBD1|TRBJ1-2
CSASGTGPSDYGYTF
>many|TRBV7-2|NA|TRBJ1-5
CASSPNSGEWQPQHF
>NA|TRBV24-1|TRBD1|TRBJ2-7
CATSDSSTGGYEQYF
>many|TRBV7-9|NA|TRBJ2-1
CASSLMQGSDNEQFF
>few|TRBV27|TRBD2|TRBJ2-2
CASSFDRGRVNTGELFF
>many|TRBV6-2/TRBV6-3|NA|TRBJ2-1
CASSWADVSYNEQFF
>many|TRBV10-3|NA|TRBJ1-2
CAISEPPDSYGCTF
>many|TRBV4-3|NA|TRBJ2-2
CASSQDGGAGELFF
>many|TRBV4-1|NA|TRBJ2-2
CASSQDYSTGELFF
>NA|TRBV18|TRBD2|TRBJ2-5
CASSQSGRNEETQYF
>many|TRBV20-1|NA|TRBJ2-5
CSARGTEQGTQYF
>many|TRBV20-1|TRBD1|TRBJ1-1
CSAGPGQTSEAFF
>NA|TRBV7-2|NA|TRBJ2-3
CASSSLAASTDTQYF
>many|TRBV5-1|NA|TRBJ2-2
CASSLVSSGELFF
>many|TRBV28|NA|TRBJ2-6
CASSLWGTGANVLTF
>many|TRBV7-2|TRBD1|TRBJ1-4
CASSYSGQGREKLFF
>many|TRBV10-2|TRBD2|TRBJ2-1
CASSDYTSGRSNEQFF
>many|TRBV5-8|TRBD1|TRBJ2-4
CASSWGQGDIQYF
>many|TRBV29-1|TRBD1|TRBJ2-7
CSARDSYYEQYF
>few|TRBV6-6|NA|TRBJ1-3
CASSYGSGNTIYF
>many|TRBV18|NA|TRBJ2-1
CASSPPETAYNEQFF
>many|TRBV6-1|NA|TRBJ2-7
CAARRWGSSYEQYF
>many|TRBV11-1|NA|TRBJ2-1
CASSYTLAAYNEQFF
>many|TRBV3-1|NA|TRBJ2-7
CASSQGPSPVYEQYF
>many|TRBV6-5|NA|TRBJ2-3
CASSHPRKRSSSTDTQYF
>many|TRBV5-1|TRBD1|TRBJ2-1
CASSWGQGADEQFF
>many|TRBV20-1|NA|TRBJ1-1
CSVSRGGTEAFF
>many|TRBV25-1|TRBD2|TRBJ2-3
CASSRAGSTDTQYF
>many|TRBV11-1|NA|TRBJ2-3
CASTRAGTQDTQYF
>many|TRBV23-1|NA|TRBJ2-7
CASWPASPYEQYF
>many|TRBV7-9|NA|TRBJ2-1
CASSLEGVFYNEQFF
>NA|TRBV5-6|NA|TRBJ2-7
CASSLDLALREQYF
>many|TRBV20-1|TRBD2|TRBJ2-7
CSARPTSTSGHYEQYF